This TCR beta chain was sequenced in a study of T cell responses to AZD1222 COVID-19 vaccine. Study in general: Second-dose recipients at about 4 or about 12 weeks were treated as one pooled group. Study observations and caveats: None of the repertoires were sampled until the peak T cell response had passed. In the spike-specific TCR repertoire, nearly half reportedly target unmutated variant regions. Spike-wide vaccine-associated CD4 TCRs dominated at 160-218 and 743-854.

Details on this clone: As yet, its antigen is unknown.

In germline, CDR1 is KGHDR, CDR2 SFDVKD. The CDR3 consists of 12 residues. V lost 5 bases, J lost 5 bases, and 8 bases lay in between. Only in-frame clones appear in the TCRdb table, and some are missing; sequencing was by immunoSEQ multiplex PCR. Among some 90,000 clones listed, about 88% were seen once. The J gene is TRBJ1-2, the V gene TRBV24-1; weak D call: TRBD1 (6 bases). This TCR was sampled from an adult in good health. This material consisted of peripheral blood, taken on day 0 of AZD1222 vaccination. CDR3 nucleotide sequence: TGTGCCACCAGTGGGCAGGGGTATGGCTACACCTTC. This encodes CATSGQGYGYTF.